The present T cell receptor (beta chain) was sequenced within a study of CD8+ T cells in alopecia areata. Study-wide background: Treated patients were given oral tofacitinib, which was dosed at 5 to 10 mg twice daily. General study results and limits: Many of the expanded lesional clones endured in scalp and blood while on tofacitinib.

RNA extraction was followed by reverse transcription into cDNA, which acted as the sequencing template. Assay used: immunoSEQ multiplex PCR; TCRdb lists only in-frame clones, some missing. The sample contains 40,000 to 45,000 clones, just under 95% of which appear only once. With regard to this clone: Its antigen remains unknown.

Indicated treatment: oral pan-JAK inhibitor, 5-10 mg twice daily. Deletions cut 2 bases from V and 0 bases from J, with 8 bases between. Germline values: CDR1 MNHEY, CDR2 SMNVEV (reference sequence). The CDR3 loop spans 15 amino acids. The sample was CD8+ T cells sorted from blood, taken at week 24, from a patient treated with tofacitinib. This sequence was found in a human donor with alopecia areata. The chain employs TRBV27 and TRBJ1-5; D gene uncertain. The CDR3 here is CASSLVGYSNQPQHF. As DNA, the CDR3 is TGTGCCAGCAGTTTAGTCGGATATAGCAATCAGCCCCAGCATTTT.